A single sample gave rise to the 23 T cell receptor beta chains below, sequenced in a study of shared clonotypes between healthy human individuals. This table comes from immunoSEQ multiplex PCR, and its TCRdb copy is limited to in-frame clones, with some not included. Of around 1.5 million clones detected, 98% appear once; the ten largest clones hold around 0.47%. The sequencing sample was made of naive CD4+ T cells sorted from blood. The subset: CD45RA+ positively selected. These receptors all stem from a man aged 25 to 40 in good health.

Only one count was recorded for this clone. The V gene is TRBV28, the J gene TRBJ1-1; D gene unclear. With 2 bases removed from V and 7 bases from J, the gap between germline ends came to 8 bases. CDR1 is MDHEN, CDR2 SYDVKM, per germline. The CDR3 covers 12 residues. CDR3 DNA sequence: TGTGCCAGCAGTTTAACCCCAAGTGAAGCTTTCTTT. As protein: CASSLTPSEAFF. Together with reference TRBV28 and TRBJ1-1, the CDR3 gives the full variable domain: DVKVTQSSRYLVKRTGEKVFLECVQDMDHENMFWYRQDPGLGLRLIYFSYDVKMKEKGDIPEGYSVSREKKERFSLILESASTNQTSMYLCASSLTPSEAFFGQGTRLTVV.

This rearrangement joins TRBV7-9 to TRBJ1-1; D is undetermined. The length of the CDR3 is 14 residues. Germline CDR1 is SEHNR and CDR2 is FQNEAQ (reference sequence). V lost 5 bases and J 4 bases, leaving 14 bases between the germline ends. The CDR3 coding sequence is TGTGCCAGCAGCCAAGCCCGAGGTGGCACTGAAGCTTTCTTT. It yields the protein CASSQARGGTEAFF.

This clone has just one count. This chain connects TRBV2 to TRBJ2-1; no clear D. Germline CDR1 reads SNHLY; CDR2 reads FYNNEI. This CDR3 contains 13 residues. Trimming left V 1 base short and J 9 bases short, with 10 bases between. CDR3 amino acids: CASSEEGFGEQFF. CDR3 nucleotides: TGTGCCAGCAGTGAAGAAGGGTTTGGTGAGCAGTTCTTC.

The V and J genes are TRBV7-7 and TRBJ2-2; either TRBD1 or TRBD2 may supply D (6 bases each). CDR3 length: 17 residues. The germline V gene has CDR1 SSHAT and CDR2 FNYEAQ (reference sequence). V gave up 0 bases and J gave up 5 bases, with 16 bases separating them. The CDR3 reads CASSLALRGAGTGELFF. The CDR3 nucleotides read TGTGCCAGCAGCTTAGCCCTAAGGGGGGCAGGGACCGGGGAGCTGTTTTTT.

Concerning this clone: This sample includes further DNA sequences coding for the same CDR3. The genes are TRBV28 and TRBJ1-5; no firm D call. V was trimmed by 1 base and J by 1 base, leaving 8 bases between them. Germline-derived CDR1 and CDR2 are MDHEN and SYDVKM. The length of the CDR3 is 15 residues. The CDR3, as DNA: TGTGCCAGCAGTTTATTCCGAGGGAGCAATCAGCCCCAGCATTTT. Translating it yields CASSLFRGSNQPQHF. The complete variable domain, with remaining parts taken from reference TRBV28 and TRBJ1-5, reads DVKVTQSSRYLVKRTGEKVFLECVQDMDHENMFWYRQDPGLGLRLIYFSYDVKMKEKGDIPEGYSVSREKKERFSLILESASTNQTSMYLCASSLFRGSNQPQHFGDGTRLSIL.

The rearrangement links TRBV5-1 to TRBJ1-5, with 8 nucleotides matching TRBD1. The length of the CDR3 is 14 residues. V gave up 4 bases and J gave up 7 bases; unmatched junction bases: 7. The germline V gene has CDR1 SGHRS and CDR2 YFSETQ. CDR3 in DNA: TGCGCCAGCAGCCCGACAGGGGAGTACCAGCCCCAGCATTTT. Encoded protein: CASSPTGEYQPQHF. Based on the CDR3 plus reference TRBV5-1 and TRBJ1-5, the full variable domain is KAGVTQTPRYLIKTRGQQVTLSCSPISGHRSVSWYQQTPGQGLQFLFEYFSETQRNKGNFPGRFSGRQFSNSRSEMNVSTLELGDSALYLCASSPTGEYQPQHFGDGTRLSIL.

The rearrangement uses TRBV29-1 and TRBJ1-2, with D possibly TRBD1 on 6 matching bases. CDR3 length equals 12 residues. Trimming pared 7 bases from V and 5 bases from J, leaving 14 bases between. Germline V gene data show CDR1 as SQVTM and CDR2 as ANQGSEA. The CDR3 protein is CSGEGGEYGYTF. DNA of the CDR3: TGCAGCGGCGAAGGGGGAGAGTATGGCTACACCTTC.

The J gene is TRBJ2-3, the V gene TRBV7-3; the D gene could be TRBD1 or TRBD2 (5 bases each). V lost 5 bases, J lost 9 bases, and 12 bases lay in between. Germline V gene lookup returns CDR1 SGHTA and CDR2 FQGTGA. This CDR3 is built from 12 residues. DNA for the CDR3: TGTGCCAGCAGCGCGAGCCGGGGCACGCAGTATTTT. Its protein product is CASSASRGTQYF.

The chain has TRBV4-2 and TRBJ2-4; no firm D call. Germline loops: CDR1 LGHNA, CDR2 YNFKEQ. The CDR3 length is 17 residues. Trimming took 0 bases from V and 3 from J, leaving 15 bases between them. Written as DNA, the CDR3 is TGTGCCAGCAGCCAAGATCTCAGGAGCTGGGACAAAAACATTCAGTACTTC. Its translation is CASSQDLRSWDKNIQYF.

The chain links TRBV25-1 to TRBJ1-4; no reliable D call. V was shortened by 1 base and J by 5 bases, with 5 bases between the two germline ends. The CDR3 runs 13 residues. From germline, CDR1 is MGHDK and CDR2 SYGVNS. CDR3 in amino acids: CASSEWANEKLFF. As DNA, the CDR3 is TGTGCCAGCAGTGAATGGGCGAATGAAAAACTGTTTTTT.

The gene calls are TRBV5-1 and TRBJ2-7, with 8 bases fitting TRBD1. Judging by the DNA end, TRBJ2-1 fits better; the J call may be wrong. CDR1 is SGHRS, CDR2 YFSETQ, per germline. This CDR3 contains 15 residues. CDR3 nucleotide sequence: TGCGCCAGCAGCTTGCGGACAGGGAGGCCCAGCGAGCAGTTCTTC. This sequence encodes CASSLRTGRPSEQFF.

Of note for this clone: Other nucleotide sequences from this sample produce the same CDR3. The chain carries TRBV28 and TRBJ1-1; 7 positions agree with TRBD1. V gave up 5 bases and J gave up 1 base; unmatched junction bases: 4. From germline, CDR1 is MDHEN and CDR2 SYDVKM. This CDR3 comprises 14 residues. CDR3 region: CASSPGGTNTEAFF. CDR3 DNA sequence: TGTGCCAGCAGTCCAGGGGGGACGAACACTGAAGCTTTCTTT.

V gene TRBV5-1 combines with J gene TRBJ2-5; 7 bases map to TRBD1. CDR1 is SGHRS and CDR2 is YFSETQ in the germline V gene. The CDR3 runs 15 residues. After removal of 7 bases from V and 5 bases from J, the junction contained 14 bases not matched to a gene. CDR3 sequence (DNA): TGCGCCAGCCAAGAGGGTCTAAGGGGGCTGGAGACCCAGTACTTC. Protein product: CASQEGLRGLETQYF.

In the case of this clone: Other DNA sequences from this sample encode an identical CDR3 as well. The rearrangement joins TRBV6-1 to TRBJ1-2; TRBD1 aligns across 10 bases. The V segment lost 6 bases and the J segment 2 bases; nucleotides outside the gene matches: 3. From germline, CDR1 is MNHNS and CDR2 SASEGT. The CDR3 spans 14 residues. This chain's CDR3 is CASSRTGGNYGYTF. CDR3 in DNA: TGTGCCAGCAGCCGGACAGGGGGGAACTATGGCTACACCTTC.

V is TRBV19 and J is TRBJ1-5; D is uncertain. The germline gives CDR1 LNHDA, CDR2 SQIVND (reference sequence). The V gene lost 6 bases and the J gene lost 0 bases, with 12 bases spanning the gap. The CDR3 spans 15 residues. The CDR3 region has the DNA TGTGCCAGTAGCGCCACACATTATAGCAATCAGCCCCAGCATTTT. Translating it yields CASSATHYSNQPQHF.

The chain couples TRBV19 to TRBJ1-5; TRBD1 matches at 7 bases. CDR1 is LNHDA and CDR2 is SQIVND in the germline V gene (reference sequence). V lost 3 bases, J lost 2 bases, and 10 bases stayed unmatched. The CDR3 has 17 amino acids. The CDR3 DNA reads as TGTGCCAGTAGTATCAATATCCGGACAGGCGGCAATCAGCCCCAGCATTTT. Translating gives CASSINIRTGGNQPQHF. Together with reference TRBV19 and TRBJ1-5, the CDR3 gives the full variable domain: DGGITQSPKYLFRKEGQNVTLSCEQNLNHDAMYWYRQDPGQGLRLIYYSQIVNDFQKGDIAEGYSVSREKKESFPLTVTSAQKNPTAFYLCASSINIRTGGNQPQHFGDGTRLSIL.

The V call is TRBV29-1, the J call TRBJ2-4; D might be TRBD1 (6 bases). V lost 6 bases, J lost 2 bases, and 14 bases lay in between. CDR3 length: 14 amino acids. Looked up from germline, CDR1 is SQVTM and CDR2 is ANQGSEA. In DNA form, the CDR3 reads TGCAGCGTAAGCTACAGGGCAACCAAAAACATTCAGTACTTC. It is translated as CSVSYRATKNIQYF.

To note about this clone: This sample includes further DNA sequences coding for the same CDR3. This chain joins TRBV7-3 and TRBJ2-5; D gene uncertain. The CDR3 is 13 residues long. The germline CDR1 and CDR2 sequences are SGHTA and FQGTGA. Trimming removed 3 bases at V and 1 base at J, with 6 bases between. DNA for the CDR3: TGTGCCAGCAGCTTGGGCCCCCAAGAGACCCAGTACTTC. Amino acid sequence: CASSLGPQETQYF. Full variable domain (outside the CDR3, taken from reference TRBV7-3 and TRBJ2-5): GAGVSQTPSNKVTEKGKYVELRCDPISGHTALYWYRQSLGQGPEFLIYFQGTGAADDSGLPNDRFFAVRPEGSVSTLKIQRTERGDSAVYLCASSLGPQETQYFGPGTRLLVL.

This chain uses TRBV5-1 with TRBJ2-1; no clear D gene. Germline CDR1 is SGHRS and CDR2 is YFSETQ. With 3 bases removed from V and 3 bases from J, the gap between germline ends came to 13 bases. The CDR3 is 15 residues long. The CDR3 is CASSSHSSIYNEQFF. The CDR3, as DNA: TGCGCCAGCAGCTCCCACAGCTCGATCTACAATGAGCAGTTCTTC.

The genes are TRBV4-2 and TRBJ1-5; D is undetermined. Trimming cost V 5 bases and J 0 bases, with 11 bases left between them. Germline lookup yields CDR1 LGHNA and CDR2 YNFKEQ. The CDR3 is 15 residues long. Here the CDR3 DNA reads TGTGCCAGCAGCTTGGACGGTCTTAGCAATCAGCCCCAGCATTTT. Protein product: CASSLDGLSNQPQHF.

The rearrangement uses TRBV27 and TRBJ1-5; the D gene is possibly TRBD1 (6 bases). CDR1 is MNHEY and CDR2 is SMNVEV in the germline V gene (reference sequence). Trimming left V 3 bases short and J 5 bases short, with 17 bases between. The CDR3 contains 16 residues. CDR3 protein: CASSFLSPGADQPQHF. DNA of the CDR3: TGTGCCAGCAGTTTTTTAAGCCCGGGGGCAGATCAGCCCCAGCATTTT.

The chain joins TRBV4-3 to TRBJ1-5; no definite D call. CDR3 size: 14 residues. Trimming removed 0 bases from V and 9 bases from J, with 12 bases in between. Germline V gives CDR1 LGHNA, CDR2 YSLEER. CDR3 protein: CASSQEAWDVPQHF. In nucleotides, the CDR3 is TGCGCCAGCAGCCAAGAAGCTTGGGATGTGCCCCAGCATTTT.

The chain is built from TRBV7-9 and TRBJ2-1, with D perhaps matching TRBD1 (6 bases). V was pared by 4 bases and J by 1 base, with 8 bases between. The CDR3 is 14 amino acids. Germline values: CDR1 SEHNR, CDR2 FQNEAQ (reference sequence). The CDR3 nucleotides are TGTGCCAGCAGCTCCGGGACATCCTACAATGAGCAGTTCTTC. As protein: CASSSGTSYNEQFF.